Included here is one TCR beta chain sequence, with context. Its antigen remains unknown. One end of the junction varies from germline; a read error may be responsible. After isolation, RNA underwent reverse transcription to generate cDNA as the sequencing template. The assay was immunoSEQ multiplex PCR, and TCRdb's table has in-frame clones only and misses some. The sample lists 150,000 to 200,000 clones; 58% were seen once. As to treatment: oral pan-JAK inhibitor, 5-10 mg twice daily. This entry belongs to a study of CD8+ T cells in alopecia areata. This CDR3 contains 12 residues. The germline gives CDR1 MNHEY, CDR2 SVGAGI. Study observations and caveats: A great number of expanded lesional clones endured in scalp and blood during tofacitinib. Among the cells sequenced in scalp samples are also the resident alphabeta T cells of normal skin. Scalp clonality and expanded CD8+ clones among the top 100 showed significant decreases with tofacitinib.

The rearrangement uses TRBV6-5 and TRBJ2-7, with a possible D match to TRBD2 (6 bases). The clonotype originates from a human donor with alopecia areata. The starting material was CD4+ T cells sorted from blood, obtained at approximately week 61, from a patient treated with tofacitinib. The CDR3 region is CASSSQSGGTRF. The CDR3 DNA follows: TGTGCCAGCAGCTCTCAAAGCGGCGGGACCCGCTTC.